This T cell receptor beta chain was recorded in a study of PD-L1 blockade in urothelial cancer. About the research overall: About 90% of the roughly 30 patients were men whose urothelial cancer was bladder-origin. Between 0 and 3 chemotherapy regimens preceded treatment for each patient.

This table comes from immunoSEQ multiplex PCR, and its TCRdb copy is limited to in-frame clones, with some not included. The sample yields over 100,000 clones, approximately 90% seen once. Of note for this clone: The antigen is undetermined.

Study-wide findings and caveats: Survival was better when pretreatment blood TCR clonality fell below the median.

Time point noted: peripheral blood 6 weeks after treatment start. The sequenced sample was PBMCs, obtained around atezolizumab (anti-PD-L1) treatment. This TCR was recovered from a man aged 55 to 70 with urothelial cancer.

CDR3 DNA: TGTGCCAGCGCCACTAGCGGGGGAAATGAGCAGTTCTTC. As protein: CASATSGGNEQFF. V gene TRBV18 combines with J gene TRBJ2-1; TRBD2 matches at 11 bases. V lost 8 bases to trimming and J lost 7 bases; unmatched junction nucleotides: 4. Germline values: CDR1 KGHSH, CDR2 LQKENI. The length of the CDR3 is 13 residues.